These T cell receptor beta chains were read from a single sample in a study of cytomegalovirus exposure and HLA in healthy donors. Generated by immunoSEQ multiplex PCR, the TCRdb table keeps only in-frame clones and is missing some. The data contain approximately 190,000 clones, about 80% of them singletons. The source material was PBMCs. The receptors originated from a young woman in good health and CMV-seropositive. CDR3s include the opening cysteine and the closing phenylalanine or tryptophan. Fields, in order: D gene, J gene, clone size, V gene, CDR3 protein, CDR3 DNA. D genes are given only for firm matches. Expanded clones get a size class; other rows say once, few or many, or leave the size out.

NA | TRBJ2-7 | NA | TRBV7-5 | CARSLDSCSYEQYF | TGTGCCAGAAGCTTAGACTCGTGCTCCTACGAGCAGTACTTC
NA | TRBJ1-3 | few | TRBV6-5 | CASQGQGTIYF | TGTGCCAGCCAGGGGCAAGGGACCATATATTTT
TRBD2 | TRBJ2-7 | NA | TRBV27 | CASMRRSGRAVLHEQYF | TGTGCCAGCATGAGGCGTAGCGGGAGGGCCGTTCTCCACGAGCAGTACTTC
NA | TRBJ2-7 | few | TRBV30 | CAWSAFGGGLAEQYF | TGTGCCTGGAGTGCCTTTGGGGGGGGGCTTGCCGAGCAGTACTTC
TRBD2 | TRBJ2-3 | NA | TRBV11-3 | CASSRGTSGRTDTQYF | TGTGCCAGCAGCCGGGGGACTAGCGGGAGGACAGATACGCAGTATTTT
TRBD2 | TRBJ2-3 | NA | TRBV5-4 | CASSLGEGTDTQYF | TGTGCCAGCAGCTTGGGGGAGGGGACAGATACGCAGTATTTT
TRBD1 | TRBJ2-1 | few | TRBV4-2 | CASSQDLEWGQGRRGNEQFF | TGTGCCAGCAGCCAAGATTTGGAGTGGGGACAGGGGAGAAGGGGCAATGAGCAGTTCTTC
NA | TRBJ1-6 | NA | TRBV2 | CASSETQVTATPLHF | TGTGCCAGCAGTGAAACACAGGTTACAGCGACACCCCTCCACTTT
NA | TRBJ2-1 | NA | TRBV27 | CASNLGRDKSYNEQFF | TGTGCCAGCAATCTGGGTAGGGACAAATCCTACAATGAGCAGTTCTTC
NA | TRBJ1-5 | NA | TRBV7-9 | CASSHGGNQPQHF | TGTGCCAGCAGCCACGGGGGAAATCAGCCCCAGCATTTT
TRBD2 | TRBJ2-1 | NA | TRBV5-5 | CASTFRTSWTEKQFF | TGTGCCAGCACCTTCCGGACTAGCTGGACGGAAAAGCAGTTCTTC
TRBD2 | TRBJ2-1 | NA | TRBV29-1 | CSVGGLAGGKYNEQFF | TGCAGCGTTGGTGGACTAGCGGGAGGCAAGTATAATGAGCAGTTCTTC
NA | TRBJ1-6 | NA | TRBV9 | CASSVSYGGNSPLHF | TGTGCCAGCAGCGTATCTTATGGGGGGAATTCACCCCTCCACTTT
NA | TRBJ1-2 | NA | TRBV13 | CASSDALEASNYGYTF | TGTGCCAGCAGCGACGCCCTTGAGGCCTCTAACTATGGCTACACCTTC
TRBD1 | TRBJ1-2 | few | TRBV9 | CASSVSQGAAGYTF | TGTGCCAGCAGCGTATCCCAGGGGGCGGCGGGCTACACCTTC
NA | TRBJ2-2 | NA | TRBV7-2 | CASSLLGGGELFF | TGTGCCAGCAGCTTATTAGGGGGCGGGGAGCTGTTTTTT
NA | TRBJ1-2 | few | TRBV19 | CASSRQGYYGYTF | TGTGCCAGTAGTAGGCAGGGGTACTATGGCTACACCTTC
TRBD2 | TRBJ2-3 | NA | TRBV7-2 | CASSLLAEDTQYF | TGTGCCAGCAGCCTACTAGCGGAAGATACGCAGTATTTT
TRBD2 | TRBJ2-5 | NA | TRBV9 | CASNPGGAGETQYF | TGTGCCAGCAATCCCGGGGGGGCGGGGGAGACCCAGTACTTC
NA | TRBJ2-2 | NA | TRBV5-4 | CASSFANTGELFF | TGTGCCAGCAGCTTCGCGAACACCGGGGAGCTGTTTTTT
NA | TRBJ1-1 | NA | TRBV25-1 | CASRQMNTEAFF | TGTGCCAGCCGTCAGATGAACACTGAAGCTTTCTTT
NA | TRBJ1-6 | NA | TRBV9 | CASSGGLGGNSPLHF | TGTGCCAGCAGCGGGGGACTTGGCGGTAATTCACCCCTCCACTTT
TRBD2 | TRBJ2-7 | few | TRBV11-3 | CASSTRTSGRNDEQYF | TGTGCCAGCAGCACCAGGACTAGCGGGAGAAACGACGAGCAGTACTTC
TRBD2 | TRBJ2-7 | NA | TRBV27 | CASSTVPAGVYEQYF | TGTGCCAGCAGTACCGTGCCAGCGGGGGTCTACGAGCAGTACTTC
NA | TRBJ1-5 | NA | TRBV28 | CASSPRHFNQPQHF | TGTGCCAGCAGCCCCCGACACTTCAATCAGCCCCAGCATTTT
TRBD1 | TRBJ2-7 | NA | TRBV6-5 | CASSGQGAIYEQYF | TGTGCCAGCAGTGGACAGGGAGCTATCTACGAGCAGTACTTC
NA | TRBJ1-2 | NA | TRBV19 | CASITGPYGYTF | TGTGCCAGTATTACAGGGCCCTATGGCTACACCTTC
TRBD2 | TRBJ2-3 | NA | TRBV6-4 | CASSQRGSTDTQYF | TGTGCCAGCAGCCAGCGGGGTAGCACAGATACGCAGTATTTT